Sequencing of this T cell receptor beta chain was carried out in a study of blood T cell repertoires in COVID-19. This clone came up once. TCRdb keeps only in-frame clones here, not all; method: immunoSEQ multiplex PCR. The sample records 150,000 or so clones, about four fifths being singletons. CDR3 length: 14 residues. Germline CDR1 reads SGHTA; CDR2 reads FQGTGA. V trimming: 5 bases; J trimming: 2 bases; junction bases outside the gene matches: 5. Sequenced input: peripheral blood. The receptor comes from a woman older than 75 with acute or convalescent COVID-19. J is TRBJ1-1 and V is TRBV7-3, with 7 bases that match TRBD1. The CDR3 is CASSKNRGNTEAFF. Here the CDR3 DNA reads TGTGCCAGCAGCAAAAACAGGGGAAACACTGAAGCTTTCTTT.